Listed below are T cell receptor beta chains from one sample, sequenced in a study of cytomegalovirus exposure and HLA in healthy donors. TCRdb's copy holds only in-frame clones and misses some; the assay was immunoSEQ multiplex PCR. The data hold hundreds of thousands of clones, with roughly 90% observed a single time. Sequencing input: PBMCs. The receptors were sampled from a woman between 18 and 30 years old in good health and CMV-seronegative. Both conserved end residues are part of each CDR3. D genes are given only for firm matches. Size is omitted from some rows. Given values are once, few, many or a class for expanded clones.

TRBV28	few	TRBJ1-5	.	CASSFAGGNQPQHF	TGTGCCAGCAGTTTTGCAGGGGGCAATCAGCCCCAGCATTTT
TRBV4-1	few	TRBJ2-1	TRBD2	CASSQDNVGTSGRGKFF	TGCGCCAGCAGCCAAGATAACGTAGGGACTAGCGGGAGGGGGAAATTCTTC
TRBV30	.	TRBJ2-3	.	CAWSPGTRADTQYF	TGTGCCTGGAGCCCCGGGACAAGAGCAGATACGCAGTATTTT
TRBV7-8	.	TRBJ2-3	TRBD2	CASSTSGRSTSTDTQYF	TGTGCCAGCAGCACGAGCGGGAGGTCCACTAGCACAGATACGCAGTATTTT
TRBV14	.	TRBJ2-7	TRBD1	CASSQALTPTGGTPYEQYF	TGTGCCAGCAGCCAAGCCCTGACCCCAACAGGGGGGACTCCCTACGAGCAGTACTTC
TRBV28	.	TRBJ2-5	TRBD2	CASSLRTNLAGDETQYF	TGTGCCAGCAGTTTACGGACCAATTTAGCGGGAGATGAGACCCAGTACTTC
TRBV27	.	TRBJ2-5	.	CASSYGAGSSETQYF	TGTGCCAGCAGCTACGGTGCCGGGAGTTCGGAGACCCAGTACTTC
TRBV5-1	.	TRBJ2-2	TRBD2	CASSPLAGASTGELFF	TGCGCCAGCAGCCCCCTAGCGGGAGCAAGCACCGGGGAGCTGTTTTTT
TRBV9	.	TRBJ1-5	TRBD1	CASSPRTGGQPQHF	TGTGCCAGCAGCCCCCGGACAGGAGGGCAGCCCCAGCATTTT
TRBV2	few	TRBJ1-2	TRBD1	CASSTALRRDRHPHVYGYTF	TGTGCCAGCAGTACTGCCCTTAGGAGGGACAGGCATCCGCATGTCTATGGCTACACCTTC
TRBV20-1	.	TRBJ2-3	.	CSARDKDTQYF	TGCAGTGCTAGAGATAAAGATACGCAGTATTTT
TRBV5-4	.	TRBJ2-1	.	CASSEDSTAYNEQFF	TGTGCCAGCAGCGAGGACAGCACAGCTTACAATGAGCAGTTCTTC
TRBV28	.	TRBJ1-1	.	CASSLLRGNTEAFF	TGTGCCAGCAGTTTGTTGCGAGGGAACACTGAAGCTTTCTTT
TRBV28	once	TRBJ1-5	.	CASSLGWEGAHQPQHF	TGTGCCAGCAGTTTAGGGTGGGAAGGGGCGCACCAGCCCCAGCATTTT
TRBV10-2	.	TRBJ2-5	TRBD1	CASSEPQRDRRGQETQYF	TGCGCCAGCAGTGAACCCCAAAGGGACAGGAGGGGGCAAGAGACCCAGTACTTC
TRBV6-5	.	TRBJ2-7	TRBD1	CASSRDRLSEQYF	TGTGCCAGCAGTAGGGACAGGCTTTCCGAGCAGTACTTC
TRBV2	.	TRBJ2-1	TRBD2	CASSETLVRGSGFF	TGTGCCAGCAGTGAGACCCTAGTTCGCGGGAGTGGGTTCTTC
TRBV6-6	few	TRBJ1-2	.	CASRVIGDWDYGYTF	TGTGCCAGCAGGGTGATAGGAGATTGGGACTATGGCTACACCTTC
TRBV2	.	TRBJ1-2	TRBD1	CASRRSRGTAFSYGYTF	TGTGCCAGCAGACGAAGTCGGGGGACAGCATTTAGCTATGGCTACACCTTC
TRBV7-6	.	TRBJ2-7	TRBD2	CASRGSGIEMQDEQYF	TGTGCCAGCAGAGGTAGCGGGATTGAGATGCAGGACGAGCAGTACTTC
TRBV28	.	TRBJ1-5	TRBD1	CASSFLGTDQHF	TGTGCCAGCAGTTTTTTGGGGACAGACCAGCATTTT
TRBV7-6	.	TRBJ2-7	TRBD1	CASSSGTGRYEQYF	TGTGCCAGCAGCTCCGGGACAGGGAGGTACGAGCAGTACTTC
TRBV4-3	.	TRBJ2-3	TRBD2	CASSQDPSGKVDADTQYF	TGCGCCAGCAGCCAAGACCCTAGCGGGAAGGTGGACGCAGATACGCAGTATTTT
TRBV7-2	.	TRBJ2-6	.	CASRNNRAGANVLTF	TGTGCCAGCAGAAACAACAGGGCTGGGGCCAACGTCCTGACTTTC
TRBV11-2	.	TRBJ2-7	.	CASSLAGVNEQYF	TGTGCCAGCAGCTTAGCAGGGGTCAACGAGCAGTACTTC
TRBV9	few	TRBJ2-7	.	CASGELSKQYF	TGTGCCAGCGGGGAGCTATCTAAGCAGTACTTC
TRBV9	.	TRBJ2-1	TRBD1	CASSATGQGLISLYNEQFF	TGTGCCAGCAGCGCCACGGGACAGGGTCTTATTAGCCTGTACAATGAGCAGTTCTTC
TRBV5-6	.	TRBJ1-6	TRBD1	CASSFGTGFNSPLHF	TGTGCCAGCAGCTTCGGGACAGGGTTTAATTCACCCCTCCACTTT
TRBV25-1	few	TRBJ2-1	.	CASSEATDPYNEQFF	TGTGCCAGCAGTGAAGCGACAGACCCTTACAATGAGCAGTTCTTC
TRBV29-1	.	TRBJ2-7	TRBD1	CSVAPGQKTKSSYEQYF	TGCAGCGTCGCCCCGGGACAGAAAACTAAAAGCTCCTACGAGCAGTACTTC
TRBV2	.	TRBJ1-5	.	CASRRLGGDQPQHF	TGTGCCAGCAGGCGCCTAGGGGGGGATCAGCCCCAGCATTTT
TRBV9	.	TRBJ1-1	.	CASSVTGLNTEAFF	TGTGCCAGCAGCGTAACGGGATTGAACACTGAAGCTTTCTTT
TRBV11-2	.	TRBJ1-2	TRBD1	CASSSGGSPNYGYTF	TGTGCCAGCAGCTCAGGGGGCTCGCCTAACTATGGCTACACCTTC
TRBV15	.	TRBJ2-7	TRBD2	CATSRDRTRLYEQYF	TGTGCCACCAGCAGAGATCGGACTAGGCTTTACGAGCAGTACTTC
TRBV9	.	TRBJ2-1	TRBD2	CASSVAGGRGYNEQFF	TGTGCCAGCAGCGTAGCTGGCGGGAGGGGTTACAATGAGCAGTTCTTC
TRBV9	.	TRBJ2-1	TRBD2	CASSVAGTSGFNEQFF	TGTGCCAGCAGCGTAGCCGGGACTAGCGGTTTCAATGAGCAGTTCTTC
TRBV2	once	TRBJ1-1	.	CASSGARTDNTEAFF	TGTGCCAGCAGTGGGGCTCGGACAGACAACACTGAAGCTTTCTTT
TRBV6-6	.	TRBJ1-2	.	CATSPGQLYGYTF	TGTGCCACCAGCCCTGGACAGCTCTATGGCTACACCTTC
TRBV7-2	.	TRBJ2-7	TRBD2	CASSLAVAGGAYEQYF	TGTGCCAGCAGCTTGGCGGTAGCGGGAGGCGCCTACGAGCAGTACTTC
TRBV6-5	.	TRBJ1-5	.	CASSGDFGGNQPQHF	TGTGCCAGCAGTGGGGACTTCGGGGGCAATCAGCCCCAGCATTTT
TRBV6-5	.	TRBJ2-1	.	CATGTPDNEQFF	TGTGCCACCGGGACACCCGACAATGAGCAGTTCTTC
TRBV28	.	TRBJ1-1	.	CASSLLRSRAFF	TGTGCCAGCAGTTTACTGAGGTCGAGAGCTTTCTTT
TRBV9	.	TRBJ1-1	.	CASSVGVLDLNTEAFF	TGTGCCAGCAGCGTCGGTGTCCTTGATTTGAACACTGAAGCTTTCTTT
TRBV2	once	TRBJ2-6	.	CASRKGGAGPTSGANVLTF	TGTGCCAGCAGGAAGGGGGGGGCGGGGCCGACTTCGGGGGCCAACGTCCTGACTTTC
TRBV27	few	TRBJ1-1	.	CASSSGNPNTEAFF	TGTGCCAGCAGTTCCGGGAACCCAAACACTGAAGCTTTCTTT
TRBV29-1	.	TRBJ2-1	TRBD2	CSVSTGGSTLGQFF	TGCAGCGTCAGCACTGGCGGGAGTACCCTCGGGCAGTTCTTC
TRBV6-5	.	TRBJ2-7	.	CASSSGESYEQYF	TGTGCCAGCAGTTCCGGGGAATCCTACGAGCAGTACTTC
TRBV5-1	.	TRBJ2-3	.	CASSLVNGDTQYF	TGCGCCAGCAGCTTGGTAAACGGGGATACGCAGTATTTT
TRBV25-1	.	TRBJ2-7	.	CASSLRAGLGEQYF	TGTGCCAGCAGTTTAAGAGCAGGGCTCGGCGAGCAGTACTTC
TRBV28	.	TRBJ1-2	.	CASSLEPINYGYTF	TGTGCCAGCAGTTTGGAGCCAATTAACTATGGCTACACCTTC
TRBV5-1	.	TRBJ1-2	.	CASSGHTLYGYTF	TGCGCCAGCAGCGGCCACACCCTCTATGGCTACACCTTC
TRBV5-1	.	TRBJ2-7	TRBD2	CASSLNTGTSREGVLF	TGCGCCAGCAGCCTTAACACAGGGACTAGCAGGGAGGGCGTTTTATTC
TRBV5-1	.	TRBJ2-1	.	CASSRLGGENNEQFF	TGCGCCAGCAGTCGGTTAGGCGGGGAGAACAATGAGCAGTTCTTC
TRBV29-1	.	TRBJ2-7	.	CSARRAGTYEQYF	TGCAGCGCCCGAAGGGCCGGGACCTACGAGCAGTACTTC
TRBV28	.	TRBJ2-7	TRBD1	CASSPYRGPGYEQYF	TGTGCCAGCAGTCCGTACAGGGGCCCCGGCTACGAGCAGTACTTC